A single sample is the source of the 10 T cell receptor beta chains below, sequenced in a study of human T cells and chemical hapten exposure. Time point noted: pre-sensitization, week 0. Treatment of the sample: therapeutic diphenylcyclopropenone sensitization with weekly scalp DPC. TCRdb fed the RACE reads into MiXCR, producing one record per CDR3 protein. The sample lists 300,000 to 400,000 distinct CDR3 sequences; about 5.1% were seen once. The sample consisted of whole blood, taken in connection with sensitization to the hapten diphenylcyclopropenone (DPC). The receptors stem from a woman in her fifties or sixties with alopecia areata. Some clones in this sample may be carry-over from other donors' samples.

This clonotype came up many times. The genes are TRBV29-1 and TRBJ2-1; D ambiguous. V lost 5 bases to trimming and J lost 2 bases, with 4 bases between them. CDR1 SQVTM and CDR2 ANQGSEA come from the germline V gene. The CDR3 extends over 11 amino acids. The CDR3 bases are TGCAGCGTTCCTACCTACAATGAGCAGTTCTTC. Protein product: CSVPTYNEQFF.

The rearrangement joins TRBV5-1 to TRBJ1-4; 7 nucleotides align to TRBD1. J lost 2 bases, V lost 4 bases, and 5 bases had no gene match. Germline V gene lookup returns CDR1 SGHRS and CDR2 YFSETQ. The CDR3 consists of 15 residues. CDR3: CASSREGQTNEKLFF. CDR3 nucleotides: TGCGCCAGCAGCCGGGAGGGACAGACTAATGAAAAACTGTTTTTT.

This clonotype showed up many times. The rearrangement links TRBV9 to TRBJ2-5, with 7 bases that match TRBD1. The trim removed 0 bases at V and 5 bases at J, leaving 4 bases unmatched. This CDR3 spans 14 amino acids. The V gene's germline CDR1 is SGDLS and CDR2 YYNGEE. CDR3 sequence (DNA): TGTGCCAGCAGCGTAGGAGGGGGCGTGGAGACCCAGTACTTC. It codes for CASSVGGGVETQYF.

In its sample, this clonotype was seen many times. The chain recombines TRBV28 with TRBJ2-5; D possibly corresponds to TRBD2 (6 bases). V lost 6 bases and J 1 base, leaving 15 bases between the germline ends. Germline CDR1 reads MDHEN; CDR2 reads SYDVKM. The CDR3 consists of 15 residues. The CDR3: CASRRERQPQETQYF. In DNA, the CDR3 is TGTGCCAGCAGGCGGGAACGGCAGCCCCAAGAGACCCAGTACTTC.

This clonotype came up many times. This chain joins TRBV4-2 and TRBJ2-3, with D tentatively TRBD2 (5 bases). The V end lost 4 bases, the J end lost 4 bases, and 12 bases lay between the germline ends. The CDR3 is 14 amino acids. Per germline, CDR1 LGHNA and CDR2 YNFKEQ. In nucleotides, the CDR3 is TGTGCCAGCAGCCCGCCCGGGGATCCAGATACGCAGTATTTT. Translating gives CASSPPGDPDTQYF.

This chain connects TRBV28 to TRBJ2-6; TRBD1 matches 7 bases. The CDR3 consists of 18 residues. Germline V CDR1 and CDR2: MDHEN, SYDVKM. V gave up 6 bases and J gave up 3 bases; unmatched junction bases: 14. CDR3 bases: TGTGCCAGCAGCCCTGTGGCAGGGGGTAAGAGTGGGGCCAACGTCCTGACTTTC. Amino acid sequence: CASSPVAGGKSGANVLTF.

This clonotype was detected ten times or more. This chain connects TRBV6-5 to TRBJ1-2; no definite D call. Trimming removed 0 bases at V and 4 bases at J, with 12 bases between. The germline gives CDR1 MNHEY, CDR2 SVGAGI. The CDR3 length is 15 residues. In nucleotides, the CDR3 is TGTGCCAGCAGTTACTCGCAACGAAATCCCTATGGCTACACCTTC. Its protein product is CASSYSQRNPYGYTF.

This rearrangement joins TRBV7-2 to TRBJ2-3; 9 bases align to TRBD2. The junction had 2 bases not matched to a gene; V was cut back by 4 bases and J by 0 bases. Germline CDR1 and CDR2: SGHTA and FQGNSA. The CDR3 totals 15 residues. CDR3 in DNA: TGTGCCAGCAGCTGGGGGACTAGCAGCACAGATACGCAGTATTTT. It codes for CASSWGTSSTDTQYF.

The chain joins TRBV12-3 or TRBV12-4 to TRBJ2-5; D gene ambiguous. V lost 5 bases to trimming and J lost 5 bases, with 15 bases between them. CDR3 size: 14 residues. The CDR3 is CASSPPKPAETQYF. The DNA for the CDR3 is TGTGCCAGCAGTCCTCCCAAGCCCGCGGAGACCCAGTACTTC.

The CDR3 reads CSARVTGPSNQPQHF. In DNA, the CDR3 is TGCAGTGCTAGAGTCACAGGACCGAGCAATCAGCCCCAGCATTTT. The chain employs TRBV20-1 and TRBJ1-5; D perhaps matches TRBD1 (5 bases). The CDR3 is made up of 15 amino acids. V lost 1 base and J 1 base, leaving 11 bases between the germline ends. The germline V gene has CDR1 DFQATT and CDR2 SNEGSKA (reference sequence).